The rows below give T cell receptor beta chains drawn from one sample of a study of cytomegalovirus exposure and HLA in healthy donors. TCRdb keeps only in-frame clones here, not all; method: immunoSEQ multiplex PCR. The table shows about 200,000 clones, with over 80% occurring only once. Sequencing was carried out using PBMCs. These receptors were collected from a woman in her late teens or twenties in good health and CMV-seronegative. CDR3s include the opening cysteine and the closing phenylalanine or tryptophan. The order of the fields is clone size, J gene, D gene, V gene, CDR3 protein, CDR3 DNA. The D gene is left open where the match is weak. For some rows the clone size is stated as once, few or many, or as a class when expanded; others skip it.

>.|TRBJ2-5|.|TRBV2
CASSTEYQETQYF
TGTGCCAGCTCGACAGAGTACCAAGAGACCCAGTACTTC
>.|TRBJ1-5|TRBD1|TRBV7-8
CASSVRDSNNQPQHF
TGTGCCAGCAGCGTCCGGGACAGTAACAATCAGCCCCAGCATTTT
>.|TRBJ1-1|TRBD1|TRBV19
CASRGQLNTEAFF
TGTGCCAGTAGGGGACAGTTGAACACTGAAGCTTTCTTT
>.|TRBJ2-1|.|TRBV20-1
CSAQKHNEQFF
TGCAGTGCTCAGAAACACAATGAGCAGTTCTTC
>.|TRBJ1-1|.|TRBV10-1
CASTGRETEAFF
TGCGCCAGCACTGGGCGGGAAACTGAAGCTTTCTTT
>.|TRBJ2-2|TRBD2|TRBV27
CASSYSGLAGTNTGELFF
TGTGCCAGCAGTTACTCCGGACTAGCGGGAACGAACACCGGGGAGCTGTTTTTT
>few|TRBJ2-7|.|TRBV7-9
CASSSTRSEQYF
TGTGCCAGCAGCTCAACCCGGTCCGAGCAGTACTTC
>.|TRBJ2-2|TRBD2|TRBV13
CASSLLAGTGELFF
TGTGCCAGCAGCTTACTAGCGGGCACCGGGGAGCTGTTTTTT
>.|TRBJ2-1|.|TRBV6-4
CASSDEAGSEQFF
TGTGCCAGCAGTGACGAGGCAGGTAGTGAGCAGTTCTTC
>.|TRBJ1-2|.|TRBV30
CAWIKAAALFGYTF
TGTGCCTGGATTAAGGCAGCCGCGCTGTTTGGCTACACCTTC
>.|TRBJ1-2|.|TRBV13
CASSLRGNKVGYTF
TGTGCCAGCAGCTTAAGGGGGAATAAGGTAGGCTACACCTTC
>.|TRBJ2-7|.|TRBV5-6
CASSLGQQVYEQYF
TGTGCCAGCAGCTTAGGGCAGCAGGTCTACGAGCAGTACTTC
>.|TRBJ2-2|.|TRBV9
CASSPPGRTNTGELFF
TGTGCCAGCAGCCCCCCAGGACGTACGAACACCGGGGAGCTGTTTTTT
>.|TRBJ2-5|.|TRBV7-8
CASSSARTAEETQYF
TGTGCCAGCAGCTCCGCAAGGACAGCTGAGGAGACCCAGTACTTC
>.|TRBJ2-1|.|TRBV27
CASSLGTDAFSSPFF
TGTGCCAGCAGTTTAGGTACAGACGCTTTCTCTTCTCCGTTCTTC
>.|TRBJ2-7|.|TRBV5-4
CASSLGPYSYEQYF
TGTGCCAGCAGCTTGGGTCCCTACTCCTACGAGCAGTACTTC
>.|TRBJ2-7|TRBD1|TRBV7-9
CASSPGQSHYEQYF
TGTGCCAGCAGCCCGGGACAGTCACACTACGAGCAGTACTTC
>.|TRBJ1-6|.|TRBV18
CASSLDLNSPLHF
TGTGCCAGCTCCCTGGACCTAAATTCACCCCTCCACTTT
>.|TRBJ1-1|.|TRBV27
CASSSLSGYMNTEAFF
TGTGCCAGCAGTTCCCTCTCCGGGTACATGAACACTGAAGCTTTCTTT
>.|TRBJ1-1|.|TRBV27
CASREPRGNTEAFF
TGTGCCAGCCGCGAGCCCAGGGGGAACACTGAAGCTTTCTTT
>.|TRBJ2-7|.|TRBV7-9
CASSADVTSLYEQYF
TGTGCCAGCAGCGCCGACGTGACCAGCTTATACGAGCAGTACTTC
>.|TRBJ2-3|.|TRBV6-1
CASSALEGTDTQYF
TGTGCCAGCAGTGCACTTGAGGGGACAGATACGCAGTATTTT
>few|TRBJ1-2|.|TRBV6-6
CANGRGPANGYTF
TGTGCCAACGGCAGGGGCCCAGCCAATGGCTACACCTTC
>.|TRBJ2-1|.|TRBV6-5
CASSYGLPVNSNEQFF
TGTGCCAGCAGTTACGGACTTCCCGTAAACTCCAATGAGCAGTTCTTC
>few|TRBJ1-1|.|TRBV19
CASTRDRSYTEAFF
TGTGCCTCGACCCGGGACCGCAGCTACACTGAAGCTTTCTTT
>.|TRBJ2-2|TRBD1|TRBV7-8
CASSLVRPGGLGTGELFF
TGTGCCAGCAGCTTAGTACGGCCAGGGGGTCTCGGAACCGGGGAGCTGTTTTTT
>.|TRBJ2-1|.|TRBV4-2
CASSLRDGHRSSEQFF
TGTGCCAGCAGCCTAAGGGACGGCCACCGTAGTAGTGAGCAGTTCTTC
>.|TRBJ2-3|TRBD1|TRBV7-6
CASRASGQGDYTQYF
TGTGCCAGCAGGGCCTCGGGACAGGGGGATTATACGCAGTATTTT
>.|TRBJ2-5|.|TRBV27
CASSLQAGRETQYF
TGTGCCAGCAGTTTACAGGCAGGGCGAGAGACCCAGTACTTC
>once|TRBJ1-2|.|TRBV5-6
CASSLGGGIHGYTF
TGTGCCAGCAGCTTGGGAGGAGGGATCCATGGCTACACCTTC
>.|TRBJ2-1|TRBD2|TRBV29-1
CSVEGSTSGNDEQFF
TGCAGCGTTGAAGGGAGCACTAGCGGGAATGATGAGCAGTTCTTC
>once|TRBJ2-2|.|TRBV27
CASSPWWVGGTGELFF
TGTGCCAGCAGTCCATGGTGGGTGGGAGGAACCGGGGAGCTGTTTTTT
>.|TRBJ2-1|.|TRBV27
CASSSVSAQNNEQFF
TGTGCCAGCAGTTCCGTTTCAGCCCAGAACAATGAGCAGTTCTTC
>.|TRBJ2-3|TRBD2|TRBV29-1
CSVGRREAGTDTQYF
TGCAGCGTTGGGAGGCGGGAGGCGGGCACAGATACGCAGTATTTT
>.|TRBJ1-1|.|TRBV15
CATSRERGGAEAFF
TGTGCCACCAGCAGAGAACGGGGAGGGGCTGAAGCTTTCTTT
>.|TRBJ2-3|.|TRBV5-1
CASSSGRTATDTQYF
TGCGCCAGCAGCTCGGGGAGGACAGCAACAGATACGCAGTATTTT
>.|TRBJ1-2|TRBD1|TRBV7-8
CASSTGQSGYTF
TGTGCCAGCAGCACGGGACAGAGCGGCTACACCTTC
>few|TRBJ1-2|TRBD1|TRBV2
CASSGSGQGDGYTF
TGTGCCAGCAGCGGTTCTGGACAGGGGGATGGCTACACCTTC
>.|TRBJ1-2|TRBD1|TRBV28
CASRTGAGGYTF
TGTGCCAGCAGGACAGGGGCAGGGGGCTACACCTTC
>.|TRBJ2-3|TRBD2|TRBV28
CASSLFPSGVDTQYF
TGTGCCAGCAGTTTATTTCCTAGCGGGGTTGATACGCAGTATTTT
>once|TRBJ2-6|TRBD1|TRBV5-6
CASSLATGGTAGANVLTF
TGTGCCAGCAGCTTGGCGACAGGGGGTACCGCTGGGGCCAACGTCCTGACTTTC
>.|TRBJ2-3|.|TRBV12-1
CASSLGTPDTQYF
TGTGCCAGCAGCCTAGGGACTCCAGATACGCAGTATTTT
>.|TRBJ2-3|.|TRBV7-9
CASSFLGTAGTDTQYF
TGTGCCAGCAGCTTTTTGGGGACGGCGGGCACAGATACGCAGTATTTT